The source of this T cell receptor (beta chain) is a study of cytomegalovirus exposure and HLA in healthy donors. General study results and limits: It was reported that TCR beta sequences correctly inferred the HLA-A and HLA-B alleles for most subjects.

This clone has more than one count but fewer than ten. Its target is not known. 60 Vbeta and 13 Jbeta primers were used in PCR. Libraries were prepared by immunoSEQ multiplex PCR; TCRdb keeps only in-frame clonotypes and omits some of them. The data hold about 150,000 clones, with more than 60% observed a single time. The source is a young man in good health and CMV-seropositive. Sequencing used PBMCs.

The CDR3 nucleotides are TGTGCCAGCAGTCCCCGGGGGGACAGGGGGAACACTGAAGCTTTCTTT. Translated, it gives CASSPRGDRGNTEAFF. V and J are TRBV28 and TRBJ1-1; 10 nucleotides align to TRBD1. V dropped 5 bases and J dropped 1; count of bases not matched to a gene: 7. This CDR3 is built from 16 residues. Looked up from germline, CDR1 is MDHEN and CDR2 is SYDVKM.